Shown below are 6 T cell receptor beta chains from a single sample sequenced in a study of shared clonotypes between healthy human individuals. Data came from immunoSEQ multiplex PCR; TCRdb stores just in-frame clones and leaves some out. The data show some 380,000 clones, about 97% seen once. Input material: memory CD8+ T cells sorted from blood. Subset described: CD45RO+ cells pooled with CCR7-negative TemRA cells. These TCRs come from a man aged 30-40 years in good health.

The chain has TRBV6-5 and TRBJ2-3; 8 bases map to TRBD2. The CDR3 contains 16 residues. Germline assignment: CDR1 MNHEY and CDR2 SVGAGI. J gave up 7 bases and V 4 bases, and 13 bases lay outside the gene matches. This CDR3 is CASSSPLSGGRNTQYF. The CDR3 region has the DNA TGTGCCAGCAGTTCCCCCCTTTCTGGCGGGAGGAATACGCAGTATTTT.

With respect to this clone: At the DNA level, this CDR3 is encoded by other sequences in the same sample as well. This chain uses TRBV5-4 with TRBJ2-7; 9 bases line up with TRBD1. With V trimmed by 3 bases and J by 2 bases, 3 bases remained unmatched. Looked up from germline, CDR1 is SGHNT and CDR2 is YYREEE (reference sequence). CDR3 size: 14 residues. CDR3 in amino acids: CASSWGQGAYEQYF. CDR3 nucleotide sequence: TGTGCCAGCAGCTGGGGACAGGGAGCCTACGAGCAGTACTTC.

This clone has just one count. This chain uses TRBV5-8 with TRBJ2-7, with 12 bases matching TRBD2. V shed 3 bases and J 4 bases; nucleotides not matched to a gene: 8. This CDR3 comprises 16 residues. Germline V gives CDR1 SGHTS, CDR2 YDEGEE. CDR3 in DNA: TGTGCCAGCAGCTATACTAGCGGGAGGTATTTTTACGAGCAGTACTTC. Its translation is CASSYTSGRYFYEQYF.

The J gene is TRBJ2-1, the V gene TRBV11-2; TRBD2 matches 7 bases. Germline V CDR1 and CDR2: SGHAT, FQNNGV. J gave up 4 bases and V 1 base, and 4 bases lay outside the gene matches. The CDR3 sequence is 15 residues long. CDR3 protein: CASSLATSRYNEQFF. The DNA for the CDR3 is TGTGCCAGCAGCTTAGCGACTAGCAGATACAATGAGCAGTTCTTC.

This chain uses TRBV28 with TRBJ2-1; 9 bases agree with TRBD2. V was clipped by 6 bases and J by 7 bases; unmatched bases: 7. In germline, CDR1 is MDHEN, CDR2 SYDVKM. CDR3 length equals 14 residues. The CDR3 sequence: CASSYSGSVNEQFF. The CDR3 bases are TGTGCCAGCAGCTATAGCGGGAGTGTGAATGAGCAGTTCTTC.

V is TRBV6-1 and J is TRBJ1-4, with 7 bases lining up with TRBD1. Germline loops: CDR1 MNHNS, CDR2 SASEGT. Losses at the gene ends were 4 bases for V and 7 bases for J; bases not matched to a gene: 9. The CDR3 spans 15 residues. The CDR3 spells CASSAGGQRSEKLFF. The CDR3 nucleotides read TGTGCCAGCAGTGCAGGGGGACAGAGGTCTGAAAAACTGTTTTTT.